A single sample gave rise to the 26 T cell receptor beta chains below, sequenced in a study of vaccination and CD4 T cells after COVID-19. Cultured CD4+ T cell DNA underwent sequencing with the Oncomine TCR Beta short-read assay. Using its own MiXCR run on the PCR reads, TCRdb lists one record per CDR3 protein. In the table there are 20,000 to 25,000 distinct CDR3 sequences, approximately 42% of which are singletons. What these receptors recognize is not known. The time point: late sampling 161 to 241 days after vaccination in a few convalescent patients. Treatment denoted: roughly 11-day PBMC culture with coronavirus spike peptide pools or control peptides (ViraFEST assay). Material: CD4+ T cells from blood, cultured in vitro, obtained about 7 months after SARS-CoV-2 vaccination. The source of these receptors is a human donor who had recovered from COVID-19.

The V gene is TRBV20-1, the J gene TRBJ2-3; 13 nucleotides line up with TRBD2. The CDR3 runs 14 residues. Germline trimming cut 5 bases from V and 2 bases from J; bases unmatched to any gene: 1. Germline CDR1 is DFQATT and CDR2 is SNEGSKA (reference sequence). The CDR3 DNA reads as TGCAGTGCTGGACTAGCGGGGGCCACAGATACGCAGTATTTT. Amino acids: CSAGLAGATDTQYF.

The chain employs TRBV28 and TRBJ1-2, with D possibly matching TRBD1 (5 bases). Germline values: CDR1 MDHEN, CDR2 SYDVKM. V was clipped by 4 bases and J by 0 bases, with 9 bases between them. CDR3 length equals 14 residues. CDR3 protein: CASSSGTANYGYTF. CDR3 nucleotide sequence: TGTGCCAGCAGTTCCGGGACGGCTAACTATGGCTACACCTTC.

This clonotype was counted a few times. J is TRBJ2-5 and V is TRBV6-5; D possibly matches TRBD1 or TRBD2 (5 bases each). The V gene lost 6 bases and the J gene lost 5 bases, with 25 bases spanning the gap. The CDR3 has 17 amino acids. Per germline, CDR1 MNHEY and CDR2 SVGAGI. The CDR3 protein is CASRYRWGTGARETQYF. The CDR3 coding sequence is TGTGCCAGCAGGTACAGATGGGGGACCGGGGCGAGGGAGACCCAGTACTTC.

V is TRBV7-3 and J is TRBJ2-5; a weak D match, TRBD1 (6 bases). With 3 bases removed from V and 1 base from J, the gap between germline ends came to 12 bases. This CDR3 contains 15 residues. Per germline, CDR1 SGHTA and CDR2 FQGTGA. The CDR3 DNA reads as TGTGCCAGCAGCTTCAGGGGCCAATCCCAAGAGACCCAGTACTTC. Protein: CASSFRGQSQETQYF. Complete variable domain (other parts from reference TRBV7-3 and TRBJ2-5): GAGVSQTPSNKVTEKGKYVELRCDPISGHTALYWYRQSLGQGPEFLIYFQGTGAADDSGLPNDRFFAVRPEGSVSTLKIQRTERGDSAVYLCASSFRGQSQETQYFGPGTRLLVL.

This clonotype occurred once. CDR3 sequence: CASSYRLDADTQYF. CDR3 DNA sequence: TGTGCCAGCAGTTACAGGCTAGACGCAGATACGCAGTATTTT. J is TRBJ2-3 and V is TRBV6-5; no firm D call. CDR3 length: 14 amino acids. V lost 2 bases and J lost 4, with 10 bases in between. Germline V gives CDR1 MNHEY, CDR2 SVGAGI.

There are a few counts of this clonotype. The rearrangement links TRBV28 to TRBJ2-1; TRBD1 aligns across 9 bases. This CDR3 region has 16 residues. Losses at the gene ends were 7 bases for V and 9 bases for J; bases not matched to a gene: 16. Germline values: CDR1 MDHEN, CDR2 SYDVKM. This chain's CDR3 is CASIQGGGQGGGEQFF. CDR3 in DNA: TGTGCCAGCATCCAAGGAGGGGGACAGGGAGGAGGTGAGCAGTTCTTC.

This clonotype was counted a few times. The chain joins TRBV4-2 to TRBJ2-1; 7 bases map to TRBD1. V shed 5 bases, J shed 7 bases, and the junction held 8 bases outside the gene matches. CDR1 and CDR2 (germline): LGHNA, YNFKEQ. The length of the CDR3 is 14 residues. CDR3 amino acids: CASSAQGPLNEQFF. The CDR3 DNA follows: TGTGCCAGCAGCGCACAGGGGCCCTTGAATGAGCAGTTCTTC.

This sequence joins TRBV6-4 and TRBJ2-7, with 10 bases that match TRBD1. V dropped 10 bases and J dropped 3; count of bases not matched to a gene: 6. This CDR3 has 13 amino acids. The germline V gene encodes CDR1 MRHNA and CDR2 SNTAGT. CDR3 region: CAIPGQGHYEQYF. For the CDR3, the DNA is TGTGCCATCCCGGGACAGGGGCACTACGAGCAGTACTTC.

This clonotype was seen only a few times. The rearrangement uses TRBV20-1 and TRBJ1-5, with D unresolved. Germline loops: CDR1 DFQATT, CDR2 SNEGSKA (reference sequence). The CDR3 spans 16 residues. Trimming left V 2 bases short and J 1 base short, with 15 bases between. The CDR3 DNA reads TGCAGTGCTAGACCCACGGAGAGGAGAAGCAATCAGCCCCAGCATTTT. It codes for CSARPTERRSNQPQHF.

The J gene is TRBJ2-7, the V gene TRBV6-5, with D possibly TRBD2 on 5 matching bases. The length of the CDR3 is 14 residues. Germline CDR1 reads MNHEY; CDR2 reads SVGAGI. V was cut by 2 bases and J by 7 bases, with 15 bases left in between. The CDR3 DNA is TGTGCCAGCAGTTACGATCGGGATCCGGGGGAGCAGTACTTC. Translated: CASSYDRDPGEQYF.

This clonotype was found a few times. This sequence joins TRBV20-1 and TRBJ2-5, with D unresolved. Looked up from germline, CDR1 is DFQATT and CDR2 is SNEGSKA (reference sequence). The CDR3 has 10 residues. The V and J ends lost 2 bases and 5 bases respectively, with 3 bases between them. CDR3: CSARLETQYF. CDR3 nucleotide sequence: TGCAGTGCTAGACTGGAGACCCAGTACTTC.

The table lists this clonotype with a few counts. This sequence joins TRBV7-2 and TRBJ2-3; 8 bases agree with TRBD2. J gave up 3 bases and V 6 bases, and 8 bases lay outside the gene matches. CDR3 length equals 15 residues. The germline CDR1 and CDR2 sequences are SGHTA and FQGNSA. The CDR3 sequence: CASSPTLAGTDTQYF. The CDR3 DNA reads as TGTGCCAGCAGTCCTACTTTAGCGGGAACAGATACGCAGTATTTT.

This clonotype was detected a few times. V and J are TRBV7-9 and TRBJ2-5; the match to TRBD2 covers 10 bases. CDR3 length: 17 residues. Germline loops: CDR1 SEHNR, CDR2 FQNEAQ (reference sequence). After removal of 5 bases from V and 7 bases from J, the junction contained 16 bases not matched to a gene. CDR3 amino acids: CASSPIGLAEGKGTQYF. Here the CDR3 DNA reads TGTGCCAGCAGCCCAATTGGACTAGCGGAGGGAAAGGGGACCCAGTACTTC.

V usage is TRBV20-1 and J usage is TRBJ2-5, with unresolved D. CDR3 length: 11 amino acids. Looked up from germline, CDR1 is DFQATT and CDR2 is SNEGSKA (reference sequence). V shed 3 bases and J shed 5 bases, with 7 bases lying between them. The CDR3 is CSASAWETQYF. The CDR3 DNA follows: TGCAGTGCTAGTGCATGGGAGACCCAGTACTTC.

The V call is TRBV4-2, the J call TRBJ1-5, with 8 nucleotides matching TRBD1. Germline loops: CDR1 LGHNA, CDR2 YNFKEQ. J lost 6 bases, V lost 2 bases, and 3 bases had no gene match. CDR3 size: 14 residues. CDR3 protein: CASSQQGAGQPQHF. The CDR3 nucleotides read TGTGCCAGCAGCCAACAGGGGGCTGGTCAGCCCCAGCATTTT.

The chain is built from TRBV6-1 and TRBJ2-7; 7 bases line up with TRBD1. The germline CDR1 and CDR2 sequences are MNHNS and SASEGT. The V segment lost 7 bases and the J segment 3 bases; nucleotides outside the gene matches: 9. The CDR3 is 14 residues long. CDR3 loop: CASKSRDSRYEQYF. CDR3 coding DNA: TGTGCCAGCAAGAGTCGGGACAGTCGCTACGAGCAGTACTTC.

This clonotype occurred a few times. As DNA, the CDR3 is TGCAGTGCTAGAGATACTAGCGGGAGGGGTGTCGGGGAGCTGTTTTTT. Translated: CSARDTSGRGVGELFF. V usage is TRBV20-1 and J usage is TRBJ2-2; 13 bases fit TRBD2. J was trimmed by 7 bases and V by 0 bases; bases with no gene match: 5. The CDR3 has 16 amino acids. From germline, CDR1 is DFQATT and CDR2 SNEGSKA (reference sequence).

This clonotype was seen only a few times. The chain is built from TRBV7-2 and TRBJ2-3; perhaps TRBD2 as D (6 bases). The V gene lost 7 bases and the J gene lost 6 bases, with 14 bases spanning the gap. This CDR3 region has 13 residues. Germline assignment: CDR1 SGHTA and CDR2 FQGNSA. CDR3 in DNA: TGTGCCAGCACCTGGCAGGGAGGCGATACGCAGTATTTT. The encoded protein is CASTWQGGDTQYF.

This clonotype was detected only a few times. The rearrangement links TRBV18 to TRBJ2-5; D not certain. The V gene lost 2 bases and the J gene lost 1 base, with 5 bases spanning the gap. CDR3 length: 13 amino acids. CDR1 and CDR2 from the germline V gene are KGHSH and LQKENI. The CDR3 sequence is CASSPGTQETQYF. In DNA, the CDR3 is TGTGCCAGCTCACCAGGCACCCAAGAGACCCAGTACTTC.

J is TRBJ2-1 and V is TRBV6-1; TRBD2 might be the D (7 bases). CDR3 length: 15 amino acids. V was trimmed by 8 bases and J by 7 bases, leaving 21 bases between them. The germline CDR1 and CDR2 sequences are MNHNS and SASEGT. CDR3 loop: CASGLFTGRENEQFF. The DNA of the CDR3 is TGTGCCAGCGGGTTGTTTACAGGGAGGGAAAATGAGCAGTTCTTC.

In DNA form, the CDR3 reads TGTGCCAGCAGCTTAGCGGTGGGACTAGCGGGAGACGAGCAGTACTTC. Translation gives CASSLAVGLAGDEQYF. V gene TRBV7-8 combines with J gene TRBJ2-7, with 14 bases identical to TRBD2. This CDR3 has 16 amino acids. With 0 bases clipped from V and 5 bases from J, the junction kept 3 bases outside the gene matches. Germline loops: CDR1 SGHVS, CDR2 FQNEAQ.

This clonotype was picked up a small number of times. The chain couples TRBV20-1 to TRBJ2-1; D unresolved. The V gene lost 4 bases and the J gene lost 9 bases, with 16 bases spanning the gap. CDR1 and CDR2 from the germline V gene are DFQATT and SNEGSKA (reference sequence). CDR3 length: 13 residues. CDR3 sequence: CSATPFDGFEQFF. DNA of the CDR3: TGCAGTGCTACCCCATTTGATGGTTTTGAGCAGTTCTTC.

This chain uses TRBV7-3 with TRBJ2-1, with D perhaps assigned TRBD1 or TRBD2 (5 bases each). The germline CDR1 and CDR2 sequences are SGHTA and FQGTGA. CDR3 length: 15 residues. V lost 5 bases and J 4 bases, leaving 15 bases between the germline ends. The CDR3 sequence is CASSGGAAKYNEQFF. The DNA of the CDR3 is TGTGCCAGCAGCGGGGGAGCGGCAAAATACAATGAGCAGTTCTTC.

This CDR3 is CASWDRQYQPQHF. CDR3 DNA: TGTGCCAGCTGGGACAGGCAATATCAGCCCCAGCATTTT. The rearrangement uses TRBV28 and TRBJ1-5; TRBD1 matches at 8 bases. This CDR3 spans 13 amino acids. In germline, CDR1 is MDHEN, CDR2 SYDVKM. V shed 8 bases, J shed 5 bases, and the junction held 5 bases outside the gene matches. The full variable domain, completed using reference TRBV28 and TRBJ1-5, is DVKVTQSSRYLVKRTGEKVFLECVQDMDHENMFWYRQDPGLGLRLIYFSYDVKMKEKGDIPEGYSVSREKKERFSLILESASTNQTSMYLCASWDRQYQPQHFGDGTRLSIL.

This clonotype was observed a handful of times. The chain has TRBV20-1 and TRBJ2-1, with 9 bases lining up with TRBD1. With 6 bases clipped from V and 4 bases from J, the junction kept 7 bases outside the gene matches. Looked up from germline, CDR1 is DFQATT and CDR2 is SNEGSKA (reference sequence). The CDR3 totals 14 residues. The DNA of the CDR3 is TGCAGTGCCAAACAGGGGGCGAGGTACAATGAGCAGTTCTTC. Protein product: CSAKQGARYNEQFF.

The gene calls are TRBV28 and TRBJ1-2, with a weak D call TRBD1 (6 bases). Germline assignment: CDR1 MDHEN and CDR2 SYDVKM. The length of the CDR3 is 12 residues. V shed 8 bases and J shed 4 bases, with 11 bases lying between them. Here the CDR3 reads CASGTGLYGYTF. The DNA for the CDR3 is TGTGCCAGCGGCACAGGGCTCTATGGCTACACCTTC.